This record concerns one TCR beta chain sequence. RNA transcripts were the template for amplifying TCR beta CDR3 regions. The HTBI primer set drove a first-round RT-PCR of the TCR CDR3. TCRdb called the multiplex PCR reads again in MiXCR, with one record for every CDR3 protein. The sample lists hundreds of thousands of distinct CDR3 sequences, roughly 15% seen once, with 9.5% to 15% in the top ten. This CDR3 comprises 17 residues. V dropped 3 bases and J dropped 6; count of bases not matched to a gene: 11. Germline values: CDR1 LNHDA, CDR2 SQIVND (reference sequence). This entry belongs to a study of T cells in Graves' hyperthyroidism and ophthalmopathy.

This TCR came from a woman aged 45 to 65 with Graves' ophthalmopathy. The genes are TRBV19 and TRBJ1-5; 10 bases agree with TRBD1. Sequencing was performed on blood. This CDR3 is CASSMHYSGQGIQPQHF. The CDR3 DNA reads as TGTGCCAGTAGTATGCACTATTCGGGACAGGGGATTCAGCCCCAGCATTTT.